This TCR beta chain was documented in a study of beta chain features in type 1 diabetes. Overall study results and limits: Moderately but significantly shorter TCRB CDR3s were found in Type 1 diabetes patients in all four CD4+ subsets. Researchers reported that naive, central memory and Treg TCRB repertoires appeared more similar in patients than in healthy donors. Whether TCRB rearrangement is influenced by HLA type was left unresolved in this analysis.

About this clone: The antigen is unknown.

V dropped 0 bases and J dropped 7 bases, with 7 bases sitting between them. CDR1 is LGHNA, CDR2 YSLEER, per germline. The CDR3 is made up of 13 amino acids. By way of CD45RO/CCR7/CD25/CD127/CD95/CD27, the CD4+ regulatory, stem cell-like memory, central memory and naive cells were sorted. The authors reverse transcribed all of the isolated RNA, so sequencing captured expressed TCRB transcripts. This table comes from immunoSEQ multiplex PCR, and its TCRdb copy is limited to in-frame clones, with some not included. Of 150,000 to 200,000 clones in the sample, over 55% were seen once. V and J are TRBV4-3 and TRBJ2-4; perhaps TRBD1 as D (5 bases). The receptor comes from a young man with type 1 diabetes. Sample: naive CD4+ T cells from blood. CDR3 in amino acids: CASSQEAGNIQYF. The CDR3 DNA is TGCGCCAGCAGCCAAGAAGCAGGGAACATTCAGTACTTC.